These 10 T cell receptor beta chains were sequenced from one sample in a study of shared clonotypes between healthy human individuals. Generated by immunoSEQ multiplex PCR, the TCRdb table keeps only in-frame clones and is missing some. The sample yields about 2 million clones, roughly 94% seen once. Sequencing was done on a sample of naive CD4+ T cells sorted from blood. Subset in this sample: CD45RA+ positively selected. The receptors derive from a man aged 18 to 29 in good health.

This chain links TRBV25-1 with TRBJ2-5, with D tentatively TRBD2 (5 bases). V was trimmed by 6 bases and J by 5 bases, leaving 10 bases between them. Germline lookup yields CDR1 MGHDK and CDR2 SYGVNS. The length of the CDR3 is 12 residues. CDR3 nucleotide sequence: TGTGCCAGCAGCGGGGTCGCGGAGACCCAGTACTTC. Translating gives CASSGVAETQYF.

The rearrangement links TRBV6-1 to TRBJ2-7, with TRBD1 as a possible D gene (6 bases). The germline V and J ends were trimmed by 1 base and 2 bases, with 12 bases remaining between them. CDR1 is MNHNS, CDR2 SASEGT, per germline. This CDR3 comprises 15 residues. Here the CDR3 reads CASSEGPDSPYEQYF. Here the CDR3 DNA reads TGTGCCAGCAGTGAAGGTCCGGACAGTCCCTACGAGCAGTACTTC.

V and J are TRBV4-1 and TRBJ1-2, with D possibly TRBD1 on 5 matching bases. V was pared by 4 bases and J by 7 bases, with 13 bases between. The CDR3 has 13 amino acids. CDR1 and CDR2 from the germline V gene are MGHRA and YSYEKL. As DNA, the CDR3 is TGCGCCAGCAGCCGGTTAGGGCAGGGTGGCTACACCTTC. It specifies CASSRLGQGGYTF.

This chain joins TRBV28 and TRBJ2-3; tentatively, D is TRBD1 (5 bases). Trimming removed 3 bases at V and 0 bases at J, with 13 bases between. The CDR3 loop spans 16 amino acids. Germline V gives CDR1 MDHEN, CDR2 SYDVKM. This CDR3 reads CASSFSRTTSTDTQYF. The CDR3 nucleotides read TGTGCCAGCAGTTTTTCCAGGACAACTAGCACAGATACGCAGTATTTT.

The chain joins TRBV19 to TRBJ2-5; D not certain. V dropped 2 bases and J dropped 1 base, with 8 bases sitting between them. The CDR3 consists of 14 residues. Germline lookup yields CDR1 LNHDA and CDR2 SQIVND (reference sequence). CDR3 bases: TGTGCCAGTAGTATAAGAAACCTCCAAGAGACCCAGTACTTC. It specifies CASSIRNLQETQYF.

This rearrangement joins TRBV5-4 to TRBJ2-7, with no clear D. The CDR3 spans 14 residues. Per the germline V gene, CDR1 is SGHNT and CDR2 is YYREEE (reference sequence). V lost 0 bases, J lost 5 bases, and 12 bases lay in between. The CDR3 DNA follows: TGTGCCAGCAGCTTGGATCTTTGGGGTGACGAGCAGTACTTC. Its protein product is CASSLDLWGDEQYF.

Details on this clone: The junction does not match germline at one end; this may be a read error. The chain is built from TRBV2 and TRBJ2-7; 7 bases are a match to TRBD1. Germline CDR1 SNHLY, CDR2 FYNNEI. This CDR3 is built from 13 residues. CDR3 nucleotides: TGTGCCAGCTCCCGGGGACAGACCACCGGAGGCCACTTC. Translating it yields CASSRGQTTGGHF.

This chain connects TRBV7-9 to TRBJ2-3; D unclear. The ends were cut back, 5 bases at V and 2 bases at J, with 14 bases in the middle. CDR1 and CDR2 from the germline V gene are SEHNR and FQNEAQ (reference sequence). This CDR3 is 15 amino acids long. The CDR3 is CASSPHLVLTDTQYF. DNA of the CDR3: TGTGCCAGCAGCCCTCATTTGGTCCTCACAGATACGCAGTATTTT.

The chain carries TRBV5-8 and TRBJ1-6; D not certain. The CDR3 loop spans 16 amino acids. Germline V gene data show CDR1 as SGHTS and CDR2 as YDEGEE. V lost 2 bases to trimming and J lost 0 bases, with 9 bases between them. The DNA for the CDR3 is TGTGCCAGCAGCTTATTTACGGGCTCCTATAATTCACCCCTCCACTTT. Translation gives CASSLFTGSYNSPLHF.

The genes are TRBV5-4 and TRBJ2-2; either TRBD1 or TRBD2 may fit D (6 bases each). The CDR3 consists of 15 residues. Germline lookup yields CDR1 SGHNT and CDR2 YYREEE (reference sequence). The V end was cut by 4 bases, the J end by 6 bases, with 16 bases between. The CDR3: CASSPGAGEAGELFF. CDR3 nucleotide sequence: TGTGCCAGCAGCCCCGGGGCAGGGGAGGCCGGGGAGCTGTTTTTT.